Below are 8 T cell receptor beta chains sequenced from a single sample in a study of identifying expanded T cells in peripheral blood. The assay was immunoSEQ multiplex PCR, and TCRdb's table has in-frame clones only and misses some. The sample holds about 110,000 clones; 88% are singletons and the top ten take about 8.6%. Sequenced input: blood. The receptors derive from a person aged 18 to 70 in good health.

The chain employs TRBV19 and TRBJ1-2, with 11 positions matching TRBD1. V lost 6 bases to trimming and J lost 7 bases; unmatched junction nucleotides: 4. The CDR3 covers 13 residues. Germline V gene lookup returns CDR1 LNHDA and CDR2 SQIVND (reference sequence). The CDR3 loop reads CASSGQGAGGYTF. CDR3 nucleotides: TGTGCCAGTAGCGGACAGGGGGCCGGTGGCTACACCTTC.

The gene calls are TRBV28 and TRBJ2-7; 8 nucleotides align to TRBD2. The V gene's germline CDR1 is MDHEN and CDR2 SYDVKM. J gave up 4 bases and V 8 bases, and 4 bases lay outside the gene matches. CDR3 size: 12 residues. CDR3 amino acids: CASLGRGYEQYF. The CDR3 DNA is TGTGCCAGCCTCGGGAGGGGATACGAGCAGTACTTC.

The chain has TRBV28 and TRBJ1-2; 11 bases map to TRBD1. After removal of 4 bases from V and 4 bases from J, the junction contained 11 bases not matched to a gene. CDR3 length: 17 residues. Germline-derived CDR1 and CDR2 are MDHEN and SYDVKM. The CDR3 region has the DNA TGTGCCAGCAGTTCGATTCGGACAGGGGGCGATATCTATGGCTACACCTTC. Its protein is CASSSIRTGGDIYGYTF.

The rearrangement links TRBV19 to TRBJ2-7; 7 bases agree with TRBD1. Trimming at V came to 11 bases and at J to 0 bases, leaving 10 bases not matched to a gene. The CDR3 extends over 14 amino acids. Germline CDR1 and CDR2: LNHDA and SQIVND (reference sequence). CDR3 residues: CASAPGGSSYEQYF. For the CDR3, the DNA is TGTGCCTCTGCCCCAGGGGGAAGCTCCTACGAGCAGTACTTC.

In this sample, this clone turned up once. The chain combines TRBV7-2 with TRBJ2-6; D gene ambiguous. From germline, CDR1 is SGHTA and CDR2 FQGNSA. This CDR3 is 16 amino acids long. Deletions cut 2 bases from V and 2 bases from J, with 10 bases between. The chain's CDR3 is CASSLSWAAGANVLTF. CDR3 nucleotides: TGTGCCAGCAGCTTAAGTTGGGCAGCTGGGGCCAACGTCCTGACTTTC.

The gene calls are TRBV7-2 and TRBJ1-6, with TRBD1 matching over 7 bases. The V gene's germline CDR1 is SGHTA and CDR2 FQGNSA. The CDR3 consists of 16 residues. J was trimmed by 0 bases and V by 2 bases; bases with no gene match: 1. CDR3 bases: TGTGCCAGCAGCTTAAGACAGGGCTCCTATAATTCACCCCTCCACTTT. Translated: CASSLRQGSYNSPLHF.

The chain combines TRBV19 with TRBJ2-2, with 11 bases lining up with TRBD2. Looked up from germline, CDR1 is LNHDA and CDR2 is SQIVND (reference sequence). The V and J ends lost 7 bases and 3 bases, in that order; junction bases with no gene match: 7. This CDR3 is 16 amino acids long. The CDR3 bases are TGTGCCAGTAAAACTAGCGGGGGCCCTTACACCGGGGAGCTGTTTTTT. Its protein is CASKTSGGPYTGELFF.

This rearrangement joins TRBV20-1 to TRBJ2-7; a possible D gene is TRBD2 (5 bases). This CDR3 spans 11 amino acids. Germline assignment: CDR1 DFQATT and CDR2 SNEGSKA (reference sequence). The V end was cut by 3 bases, the J end by 2 bases, with 5 bases between. CDR3 sequence (DNA): TGCAGTGCTAGTAGCGCCTACGAGCAGTACTTC. Translation: CSASSAYEQYF.